The present entry profiles one T cell receptor gamma chain with its context. Its binding antigen is unknown. The input lacks base qualities; no much larger clone sits a single base away. RNA extraction was carried out with the RNeasy mini kit, and reverse transcription was then done using Superscript III. CDR3 amplicons were produced by multiplex PCR using pooled V-gene forward primers and a constant-region reverse primer with Illumina adaptor overhangs. After gel purification, the amplicons were indexed with Nextera index primers over approximately 8 extra PCR cycles and then purified using AMPure XP beads. The libraries were sequenced on an Illumina MiSeq using paired-end 250 bp reads, dual indexing and a 20% PhiX spike-in. As for the original processing: Reads were quality checked with FastQC, and TRG read pairs were merged with ea-utils fastq-join. Annotation of sequences was performed with IMGT/HighV-QUEST, only productive sequences with unambiguous V-gene assignment were retained, and clonotypes were defined by identical CDR3 sequence. For downstream analysis, VDJtools 1.1.1, tcR 2.2.3, Treemap and vegan Shannon diversity in R 3.4.4 were used. TCRdb reran clone calling on the public reads with CATT; rows sharing one DNA sequence were then combined. The V and J calls were determined by TCRdb, not by the authors. Counted in this sample were about 27,000 gamma-chain clones; around 20% of them appeared once. The ten largest clonotypes hold approximately 1.7% of the sample.

This sample is part of a study of Vδ1+ human thymocytes (dated by TCRdb to 2016 to 2019). Broadly, across the study: As a data resource, the study described the mRNA-level TRG and TRD CDR3 repertoires found in highly purified Vdelta1+ thymocytes taken from young children. Validation of the multiplex-based CDR3 amplicon strategy against 5'RACE-based CDR3 amplicon generation methods had been performed previously.

The paper as a whole reports these results and caveats: Many TRG clonotypes were shared between donors (up to about 6.9x10^3), whereas TRD repertoires were essentially private (max about 120 shared). In contrast to oligoclonal peripheral blood repertoires, thymic TRG and TRD repertoires appeared to be highly polyclonal with Gaussian CDR3 length distributions. Donors did not cluster by age or sex, so the analyses were not stratified by age or sex. Because unexpected Vdelta2 sequences could lead to misinterpretation of bulk repertoire data, the authors recommended using highly purified populations and validating at the single-cell level. Although sort purity was high, 20% to 25% of thymic TRD sequences were Vdelta2 (with a few Vdelta3), in contrast to the peripheral blood Vdelta1+ controls.

Thymic samples were depleted of alphabeta T cells, then CD3+ TCRVdelta1+ TCRVdelta2- thymocytes were FACS-sorted. The purity of the sorted Vdelta1+ thymocytes was between roughly 97% and 99.6%. The thymic specimens were obtained from under 10 paediatric patients, aged roughly 5 days to 15 months, who were having corrective cardiac surgery. Thymic tissue was dispersed and mononuclear cells isolated on a Histopaque-1077 density gradient. For staining, the antibodies used were anti-TCRVdelta1 clone TS8.2, anti-TCRVdelta2 clone B6, anti-CD3 clone HIT3a and anti-TCRalphabeta clone IP26. The germline V gene sets CDR1 to VENAVY and CDR2 to YDSYNSRV. The CDR3 goes from the cysteine to the phenylalanine over 14 residues. Kept here is only the CDR3 DNA, which spans 42 bases and is read in frame from base 1. V loses 2 bases at its end and J loses 3 bases; junction bases beyond the gene matches: 7.

The specimen was Vdelta1+ gamma-delta thymocytes from the thymus. The cell subset or site label, read with the paper, signifies: FACS-sorted CD3+ TCRalphabeta- TCRVdelta1+ TCRVdelta2- thymocytes. This chain is built from TRGV8 and TRGJ1 or TRGJ2. The clonotype was recovered from a boy under two years old who had congenital heart surgery. The DNA reads as follows: TGTGCCACCTGGGATATAACGTTTTATTATAAGAAACTCTTT. This translates into CATWDITFYYKKLF.